The entry below describes one T cell receptor beta chain. Antigen specificity is unknown. The data originate from a study of T cell responses to AZD1222 COVID-19 vaccine. Study-level points and caveats: White British donors predominated, females outnumbered males, and clonal diversity was possibly underestimated.

Libraries were prepared by immunoSEQ multiplex PCR; TCRdb keeps only in-frame clonotypes and omits some of them. This sample has 170,000 or so clones; 80% to 90% occur once, and the top ten carry roughly 10%. The material sequenced was peripheral blood, taken 28 days after the second AZD1222 dose. The TCR comes from an adult who received the AZD1222 COVID-19 vaccine.

The CDR3 loop is CASSLGGQVGEKLFF. CDR3 nucleotide sequence: TGTGCCAGCAGTTTAGGTGGACAGGTTGGGGAAAAACTGTTTTTT. The rearrangement uses TRBV28 and TRBJ1-4; 7 bases match TRBD1. V shed 2 bases, J shed 8 bases, and the junction held 8 bases outside the gene matches. Germline V gene data show CDR1 as MDHEN and CDR2 as SYDVKM. The CDR3 has 15 residues.